This T cell receptor (beta chain) was sequenced during a study of PD-1 blockade in classical Hodgkin lymphoma. General study findings and limits: There was a significant rise in CD4+ TCR diversity by C4D1, with no such rise for CD8+. According to reports, newly diagnosed patients had lower baseline TCR diversity than healthy donors, and relapsed/refractory patients had lower baseline TCR diversity still.

Time point indicated: cycle 4 day 1 (C4D1), after five to seven weeks of nivolumab. Every patient was affected by relapse after autologous stem cell transplantation, while exposure to brentuximab vedotin was not uniform. Complete response, partial response or progressive disease was each patient's best response. In its sample, this clone ranks as medium-sized. Its antigen is as yet unknown. Sequencing used immunoSEQ multiplex PCR; TCRdb keeps in-frame clones, though not all of them. The table records 34,000 or so clones, roughly four fifths of them present only once. V was shortened by 6 bases and J by 6 bases, with 12 bases between the two germline ends. CDR3 length equals 11 residues. The germline gives CDR1 SQVTM, CDR2 ANQGSEA.

V usage is TRBV29-1 and J usage is TRBJ2-7, with D tentatively TRBD1 (6 bases). The source was peripheral blood mononuclear cells (PBMCs), collected before the fourth cycle of nivolumab. The TCR was taken from a human donor with classical Hodgkin lymphoma. This CDR3 reads CSVYGTTEQYF. The DNA for the CDR3 is TGCAGCGTGTACGGGACAACCGAGCAGTACTTC.